The T cell receptor beta chain described here comes from a study of blood T cell repertoires in COVID-19. V shed 5 bases and J shed 2 bases, with 16 bases lying between them. CDR3 size: 16 residues. CDR1 KGHSH and CDR2 LQKENI come from the germline V gene. In the original processing: Reference gene primer amplification gave estimated nucleated cell counts. Sequenced by immunoSEQ multiplex PCR; TCRdb stores in-frame clones only, minus some. The D gene and trimming were derived from the DNA, and the V and J assignments and clone size from that table. The table has fewer than 90,000 clones, roughly 82% seen once.

The sequence came from a human donor in a cohort sampled during active COVID-19. The sequencing sample was made of peripheral blood. This chain links TRBV18 with TRBJ1-5; possibly TRBD1 for D (5 bases). This chain's CDR3 is CASSAQTALGNQPQHF. The CDR3 nucleotides read TGTGCCAGCTCAGCGCAGACAGCTTTGGGCAATCAGCCCCAGCATTTT.